The next 29 T cell receptor gamma chains were all read from a single sample in a study of gamma-delta T cells after stem cell transplantation. TCRdb used CATT to re-call clones from the RT-PCR reads. The sample includes around 3,400 gamma-chain clones, roughly 5% of them seen just once. The sample consisted of gamma-delta T cells. Receptors were obtained from a human donor. It is not recorded whose cells these are; they may come from a transplant donor.

This clone has more than one count but fewer than ten. Being one base from a much bigger clone, this may be a read error. This CDR3 is also generated by other DNA sequences in the sample. The chain combines TRGV9 with TRGJP. The germline gives CDR1 GITISATS, CDR2 ISYDGTV (reference sequence). This CDR3 has 15 amino acids. CDR3 sequence (DNA): TGTGCCCTGTGGAATGGGGAGTTGGGCAAAAAAATCAAGGTATTT. Protein sequence: CALWNGELGKKIKVF.

This clone is categorized as medium-sized. The CDR3: CALWDSGFKIF. CDR3 DNA sequence: TGTGCCTTGTGGGACTCCGGATTCAAGATATTT. V usage is TRGV9 and J usage is TRGJP1. Germline V gene lookup returns CDR1 GITISATS and CDR2 ISYDGTV (reference sequence). The CDR3 has 11 amino acids. The V gene end was trimmed by 4 bases and the J gene end by 14 bases; junction bases not matched to a gene: 7.

About this clone itself: This could be a read error, since a much larger clone is one nucleotide away. The gene calls are TRGV8 and TRGJ1 or TRGJ2. From germline, CDR1 is VENAVY and CDR2 YDSYNSRV. With 4 bases clipped from V and 10 bases from J, the junction kept 1 base outside the gene matches. CDR3 size: 9 residues. The CDR3 is CATWEKKLF. The CDR3 DNA follows: TGTGCCACCTGGGAAAAGAAACTCTTT.

In its sample, this clone ranks as medium-sized. This rearrangement joins TRGV2 to TRGJ1 or TRGJ2. The length of the CDR3 is 11 residues. Germline V CDR1 and CDR2: EGSNGY, YDSYNSKV. Trimming removed 1 base from V and 7 bases from J; junction bases left unmatched: 1. For the CDR3, the DNA is TGTGCCACCTGGGACGGATATAAGAAACTCTTT. Residues: CATWDGYKKLF.

This clone is medium-sized in the sample. The sample has other DNA sequences that encode this CDR3 too. This chain uses TRGV9 with TRGJP. J was trimmed by 10 bases and V by 0 bases; bases with no gene match: 3. CDR3 length: 15 residues. Germline V gives CDR1 GITISATS, CDR2 ISYDGTV (reference sequence). The CDR3 loop is CALWEVKLGKKIKVF. CDR3 nucleotide sequence: TGTGCCTTGTGGGAGGTGAAATTGGGCAAAAAAATCAAGGTATTT.

In this sample, this clone is large. The same CDR3 arises from other DNA sequences in this sample as well. The chain recombines TRGV9 with TRGJP. CDR3 length: 16 residues. Germline V gene sequence: CDR1 GITISATS, CDR2 ISYDGTV (reference sequence). Trimming removed 2 bases from V and 4 bases from J; junction bases left unmatched: 2. CDR3 bases: TGTGCCTTGTGGGAGGACCAAGAGTTGGGCAAAAAAATCAAGGTATTT. This translates into CALWEDQELGKKIKVF.

This clone has only a few counts. The chain couples TRGV3 to TRGJP2. The ends lost 5 bases at V and 0 bases at J; junction bases unmatched: 6. The germline CDR1 and CDR2 sequences are VTNTFY and YDVSTARD (reference sequence). CDR3 length: 15 residues. In nucleotides, the CDR3 is TGTGCCACCTGGGGGTTCTATAGTAGTGATTGGATCAAGACGTTT. This sequence encodes CATWGFYSSDWIKTF.

This clone was detected a few times. Since a much larger clone is just one base distant, this may be a read error. V is TRGV2 and J is TRGJ1 or TRGJ2. With V trimmed by 0 bases and J by 6 bases, 2 bases remained unmatched. CDR3 length: 12 amino acids. Looked up from germline, CDR1 is EGSNGY and CDR2 is YDSYNSKV. The CDR3 loop reads CATWDGPYKKLF. CDR3 DNA sequence: TGTGCCACCTGGGACGGGCCTTATAAGAAACTCTTT.

This clone has just a few counts. The V call is TRGV9, the J call TRGJ1 or TRGJ2. The CDR3 extends over 16 amino acids. The germline gives CDR1 GITISATS, CDR2 ISYDGTV (reference sequence). V dropped 0 bases and J dropped 12; count of bases not matched to a gene: 20. The CDR3 reads CALWEVNPDRRGWKLF. The CDR3 DNA is TGTGCCTTGTGGGAGGTGAATCCCGACCGCCGAGGTTGGAAACTCTTT.

In its sample, this clone was seen a few times. The chain links TRGV2 to TRGJ1 or TRGJ2. In germline, CDR1 is EGSNGY, CDR2 YDSYNSKV. The CDR3 is made up of 14 amino acids. V lost 0 bases, J lost 5 bases, and 7 bases stayed unmatched. This CDR3 reads CATWDGPWNYKKLF. The CDR3, as DNA: TGTGCCACCTGGGACGGGCCGTGGAATTATAAGAAACTCTTT.

Regarding this clone: A much larger clone lies a single base off, so this may be a read error. This same CDR3 is encoded by further DNA sequences in the sample. The chain uses TRGV3 and TRGJ1 or TRGJ2. The J segment lost 10 bases and the V segment lost 9 bases, leaving 6 bases of the junction unmatched. Per germline, CDR1 VTNTFY and CDR2 YDVSTARD (reference sequence). This CDR3 has 9 amino acids. This CDR3 is CATLTKKLF. DNA of the CDR3: TGTGCCACCCTAACGAAGAAACTCTTT.

Within the sample, this clone is medium-sized (0.01 to 0.1%). The J gene is TRGJ1 or TRGJ2, the V gene TRGV8. With V trimmed by 4 bases and J by 4 bases, 4 bases remained unmatched. The germline CDR1 and CDR2 sequences are VENAVY and YDSYNSRV. This CDR3 contains 12 residues. DNA of the CDR3: TGTGCCACCTGGGACATCTATTATAAGAAACTCTTT. Protein: CATWDIYYKKLF.

This clone was observed a few times. A junction end diverges from the germline sequence, so it may reflect a read error. The chain employs TRGV2 and TRGJ1 or TRGJ2. This CDR3 has 9 residues. Germline V gene lookup returns CDR1 EGSNGY and CDR2 YDSYNSKV. The CDR3 loop is CAGYYKKLF. The CDR3 nucleotides read TGCGCGGGTTATTATAAGAAACTCTTT.

This clone is classed as medium-sized (0.01 to 0.1%). This chain links TRGV2 with TRGJ1 or TRGJ2. The germline V gene has CDR1 EGSNGY and CDR2 YDSYNSKV. The CDR3 is made up of 13 amino acids. Losses at the gene ends were 1 base for V and 3 bases for J; bases not matched to a gene: 3. CDR3 sequence: CATWDGVYYKKLF. In DNA, the CDR3 is TGTGCCACCTGGGACGGAGTTTATTATAAGAAACTCTTT.

The chain combines TRGV4 with TRGJ1 or TRGJ2. The CDR3 covers 11 residues. Germline CDR1 is EGSTGY and CDR2 is YDSYTSSV. V was pared by 9 bases and J by 3 bases, with 5 bases of the junction left unmatched. CDR3 bases: TGTGCCACCCGGGGTTATTATAAGAAACTCTTT. Its protein is CATRGYYKKLF.

A word on this clone: A much more abundant neighbour one base away suggests this may be a read error. The chain recombines TRGV9 with TRGJ1 or TRGJ2. CDR3 size: 11 residues. CDR1 is GITISATS, CDR2 ISYDGTV, per germline (reference sequence). V dropped 2 bases and J dropped 12; count of bases not matched to a gene: 7. Here the CDR3 DNA reads TGTGCCTTGTGGGAGGCGAAGGTGAAACTCTTT. The encoded protein is CALWEAKVKLF.

This clone was detected a few times. This could be a read error, since a much larger clone is one nucleotide away. The chain carries TRGV4 and TRGJ1 or TRGJ2. Unmatched junction bases numbered 1, after V lost 5 bases and J lost 3 bases. Germline V gene data show CDR1 as EGSTGY and CDR2 as YDSYTSSV. The CDR3 has 11 residues. The CDR3 region is CATWVYYKKLF. In DNA, the CDR3 is TGTGCCACCTGGGTTTATTATAAGAAACTCTTT.

This clone was recorded a few times. The V and J genes are TRGV2 and TRGJ1 or TRGJ2. V lost 0 bases to trimming and J lost 4 bases; unmatched junction nucleotides: 3. This CDR3 contains 13 residues. CDR1 and CDR2 (germline): EGSNGY, YDSYNSKV. CDR3 in DNA: TGTGCCACCTGGGACGGGCGCTATTATAAGAAACTCTTT. Protein sequence: CATWDGRYYKKLF.

This clone was detected a few times. A read error may produce the germline difference seen at one junction end. Different DNA sequences within this sample yield the same CDR3. CDR3 sequence (DNA): TGTGCCCTGTGGGAAGCACCACAAGAGTTGGGCAAAAAAATCAAGGTATTT. Translated, it gives CALWEAPQELGKKIKVF. The V call is TRGV9, the J call TRGJP. Germline CDR1 is GITISATS and CDR2 is ISYDGTV (reference sequence). CDR3 length: 17 amino acids.

This clone has more than one count but fewer than ten. The genes are TRGV9 and TRGJP. The CDR3 extends over 17 amino acids. V lost 1 base and J lost 7; bases outside the gene matches: 7. Germline CDR1 is GITISATS and CDR2 is ISYDGTV (reference sequence). The CDR3 DNA is TGTGCCTTGTGGGAGGTTTTTCCGGAGTTGGGCAAAAAAATCAAGGTATTT. It translates to CALWEVFPELGKKIKVF.

Only a few counts were recorded for this clone. The rearrangement links TRGV9 to TRGJP. The CDR3 runs 16 residues. Germline lookup yields CDR1 GITISATS and CDR2 ISYDGTV (reference sequence). The trim removed 4 bases at V and 7 bases at J, leaving 7 bases unmatched. CDR3 in amino acids: CALWDRNELGKKIKVF. The CDR3 DNA follows: TGTGCCTTGTGGGACAGAAATGAGTTGGGCAAAAAAATCAAGGTATTT.

This clone qualifies as medium-sized. This chain joins TRGV5 and TRGJP2. V shed 1 base and J 0 bases; nucleotides not matched to a gene: 5. CDR3 length: 16 residues. Germline V gene lookup returns CDR1 VINAFY and CDR2 YDVSNSKD. CDR3 loop: CATWDRSYSSDWIKTF. The CDR3 DNA reads TGTGCCACCTGGGACAGATCTTATAGTAGTGATTGGATCAAGACGTTT.

With regard to this clone: At one end the junction does not follow the germline gene, possibly because of a read error. Distinct nucleotide sequences in the sample also encode this CDR3. The V and J genes are TRGV9 and TRGJ1 or TRGJ2. Germline-derived CDR1 and CDR2 are GITISATS and ISYDGTV (reference sequence). CDR3 length equals 13 residues. CDR3 loop: CALWERASRKKLF. CDR3 bases: TGTGCCCTGTGGGAGAGGGCCTCAAGGAAGAAACTCTTT.

By share, this clone counts as medium-sized. CDR3 coding DNA: TGTGCCACCTGGGACGGGCCGTGGTATAAGAAACTCTTT. This codes for CATWDGPWYKKLF. The chain recombines TRGV2 with TRGJ1 or TRGJ2. The ends lost 0 bases at V and 7 bases at J; junction bases unmatched: 6. Germline V CDR1 and CDR2: EGSNGY, YDSYNSKV. CDR3 length: 13 amino acids.

This clone appeared a few times. Since a far larger clone is one base different, this is likely a read error. Other DNA sequences in the sample encode the same CDR3. The chain has TRGV4 and TRGJ1 or TRGJ2. This CDR3 spans 12 amino acids. Germline V gives CDR1 EGSTGY, CDR2 YDSYTSSV. In DNA, the CDR3 is TGCGCCACCTGGGATGGCCTTTTTAAGAAACTCTTT. This sequence encodes CATWDGLFKKLF.

The chain employs TRGV3 and TRGJ1 or TRGJ2. Germline V CDR1 and CDR2: VTNTFY, YDVSTARD (reference sequence). The CDR3 has 10 amino acids. V dropped 3 bases and J dropped 10; count of bases not matched to a gene: 3. CDR3: CATWDWKKLF. DNA for the CDR3: TGTGCCACCTGGGACTGGAAGAAACTCTTT.

This clone was recorded a few times. This could be a read error, since a much larger clone is one nucleotide away. This chain's CDR3 is CATWDRPSLLTTGWFKVF. The CDR3 bases are TGTGCCACCTGGGACAGGCCTTCCCTCCTTACCACTGGTTGGTTCAAGGTATTT. The chain is built from TRGV5 and TRGJP1. The J call may not be correct, given that the DNA end is closer to TRGJP. Germline lookup yields CDR1 VINAFY and CDR2 YDVSNSKD. CDR3 length: 18 residues.

Comments on this clone: A read error may explain this, as a much larger clone is one base away. At the DNA level, this CDR3 is encoded by other sequences in the same sample as well. The chain is built from TRGV9 and TRGJ1 or TRGJ2. V lost 2 bases and J lost 8; bases outside the gene matches: 3. Germline loops: CDR1 GITISATS, CDR2 ISYDGTV (reference sequence). The CDR3 has 11 residues. The CDR3 DNA follows: TGTGCCTTGTGGGAGGAAAATAAGAAACTCTTT. Its translation: CALWEENKKLF.

Judged by abundance, this clone is medium-sized. The same CDR3 is also encoded by other DNA sequences in this sample. V and J are TRGV9 and TRGJP. The CDR3 loop spans 15 amino acids. The ends lost 0 bases at V and 9 bases at J; junction bases unmatched: 2. CDR1 and CDR2 (germline): GITISATS, ISYDGTV (reference sequence). This CDR3 reads CALWEVRLGKKIKVF. The CDR3 DNA sequence: TGTGCCTTGTGGGAGGTGAGGTTGGGCAAAAAAATCAAGGTATTT.